This passage covers 10 T cell receptor beta chains from one sample sequenced in a study of blood T cell repertoires in COVID-19. Sequencing used immunoSEQ multiplex PCR; TCRdb keeps in-frame clones, though not all of them. The table has 250,000 to 350,000 clones, roughly 86% seen once; the top ten hold roughly 9%. The sequenced sample consisted of peripheral blood. Source of these receptors: a man between 18 and 35 years old with active or convalescent COVID-19.

This chain links TRBV7-8 with TRBJ2-7; the D gene is possibly TRBD1 (5 bases). V shed 5 bases and J shed 3 bases, with 14 bases lying between them. The CDR3 sequence is 14 residues long. Germline lookup yields CDR1 SGHVS and CDR2 FQNEAQ. The CDR3 protein is CASSRRQRNYEQYF. The CDR3 DNA reads as TGTGCCAGCAGCCGCCGACAGAGAAACTACGAGCAGTACTTC. Supplemented by reference TRBV7-8 and TRBJ2-7, the full variable domain reads GAGVSQSPRYKVAKRGQDVALRCDPISGHVSLFWYQQALGQGPEFLTYFQNEAQLDKSGLPSDRFFAERPEGSVSTLKIQRTQQEDSAVYLCASSRRQRNYEQYFGPGTRLTVT.

This chain connects TRBV7-2 to TRBJ2-7, with TRBD2 as a possible D gene (7 bases). CDR1 SGHTA and CDR2 FQGNSA come from the germline V gene. The CDR3 has 15 residues. Trimming left V 5 bases short and J 6 bases short, with 20 bases between. The CDR3 region is CASSPVGGAPGEQYF. The CDR3, as DNA: TGTGCCAGCAGCCCCGTGGGGGGGGCTCCCGGCGAGCAGTACTTC.

This clone was counted only a few times. V usage is TRBV4-1 and J usage is TRBJ1-5; TRBD1 agrees at 8 bases. Germline trimming cut 3 bases from V and 7 bases from J; bases unmatched to any gene: 14. This CDR3 comprises 17 residues. The germline V gene has CDR1 MGHRA and CDR2 YSYEKL. CDR3 nucleotides: TGCGCCAGCAGCCATCCCAGCCCGGGGCAGGGGGCACAGCCCCAGCATTTT. Translated: CASSHPSPGQGAQPQHF.

This clone was seen just once. The chain employs TRBV3-1 (or the pseudogene TRBV3-2) and TRBJ1-6, with 9 bases fitting TRBD1. The germline CDR1 and CDR2 sequences are LGHDT and YNNKEL (reference sequence). After removal of 3 bases from V and 12 bases from J, the junction contained 6 bases not matched to a gene. This CDR3 contains 14 residues. The CDR3 DNA follows: TGTGCCAGCAGCCACCGGGACAGGGAATTACCCCTCCACTTT. This sequence encodes CASSHRDRELPLHF.

This clone was counted between two and nine times. V is TRBV7-9 and J is TRBJ1-5; TRBD1 agrees at 9 bases. Germline V gene data show CDR1 as SEHNR and CDR2 as FQNEAQ (reference sequence). This CDR3 spans 15 amino acids. Trimming took 5 bases from V and 6 from J; bases not matched to a gene: 8. CDR3 in DNA: TGTGCCAGCAGCCAAAGTACAGGGGGCGCTCAGCCCCAGCATTTT. This codes for CASSQSTGGAQPQHF. Full variable domain (outside the CDR3, taken from reference TRBV7-9 and TRBJ1-5): DTGVSQNPRHKITKRGQNVTFRCDPISEHNRLYWYRQTLGQGPEFLTYFQNEAQLEKSRLLSDRFSAERPKGSFSTLEIQRTEQGDSAMYLCASSQSTGGAQPQHFGDGTRLSIL.

CDR3 residues: CSVEQGARGYTF. The CDR3 coding sequence is TGCAGCGTTGAGCAGGGGGCGCGAGGCTACACCTTC. The chain is built from TRBV29-1 and TRBJ1-2; 8 nucleotides match TRBD1. Germline V gene data show CDR1 as SQVTM and CDR2 as ANQGSEA. The CDR3 covers 12 residues. V was pared by 3 bases and J by 8 bases, with 5 bases of the junction left unmatched.

The chain combines TRBV9 with TRBJ2-6, with TRBD2 identical over 8 bases. J lost 0 bases, V lost 0 bases, and 2 bases had no gene match. Germline lookup yields CDR1 SGDLS and CDR2 YYNGEE. The length of the CDR3 is 17 residues. CDR3 sequence (DNA): TGTGCCAGCAGCGTAGGCGGGGGGTCCTCTGGGGCCAACGTCCTGACTTTC. Its translation is CASSVGGGSSGANVLTF.

The chain has TRBV9 and TRBJ2-7; D might be TRBD1 (5 bases). This CDR3 has 13 residues. Per the germline V gene, CDR1 is SGDLS and CDR2 is YYNGEE. Trimming took off 1 base at V and 3 bases at J, with 8 bases between the two ends. The CDR3 coding sequence is TGTGCCAGCAGCGTATCGACAGACTACGAGCAGTACTTC. Its protein is CASSVSTDYEQYF.

DNA for the CDR3: TGTGCCAGCGGGACAGGGGAAAAACTGTTTTTT. Residues: CASGTGEKLFF. The chain combines TRBV11-3 with TRBJ1-4, with TRBD1 matching over 9 bases. Germline assignment: CDR1 SGHNT and CDR2 YENEEA. The V and J ends lost 8 bases and 8 bases, in that order; junction bases with no gene match: 0. This CDR3 contains 11 residues.

The V gene is TRBV6-1, the J gene TRBJ2-6; TRBD1 might be the D (5 bases). The V end lost 2 bases, the J end lost 2 bases, and 7 bases lay between the germline ends. The CDR3 is 15 residues long. The germline gives CDR1 MNHNS, CDR2 SASEGT. Here the CDR3 reads CASSEIQAGANVLTF. The CDR3 bases are TGTGCCAGCAGTGAAATACAGGCTGGGGCCAACGTCCTGACTTTC.